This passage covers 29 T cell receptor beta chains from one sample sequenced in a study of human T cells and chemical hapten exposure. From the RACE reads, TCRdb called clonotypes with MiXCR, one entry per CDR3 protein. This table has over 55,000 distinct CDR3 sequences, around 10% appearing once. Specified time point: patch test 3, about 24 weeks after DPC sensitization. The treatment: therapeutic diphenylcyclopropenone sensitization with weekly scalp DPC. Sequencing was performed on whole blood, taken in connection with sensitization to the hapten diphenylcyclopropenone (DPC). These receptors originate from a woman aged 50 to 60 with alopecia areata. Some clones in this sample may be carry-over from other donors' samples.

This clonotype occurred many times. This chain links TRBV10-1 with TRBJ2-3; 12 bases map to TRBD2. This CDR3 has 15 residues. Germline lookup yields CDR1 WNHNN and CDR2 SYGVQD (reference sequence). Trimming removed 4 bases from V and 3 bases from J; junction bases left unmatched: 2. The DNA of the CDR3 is TGCGCCAGCAGTGTCGGGACTAGCGGGACAGATACGCAGTATTTT. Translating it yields CASSVGTSGTDTQYF.

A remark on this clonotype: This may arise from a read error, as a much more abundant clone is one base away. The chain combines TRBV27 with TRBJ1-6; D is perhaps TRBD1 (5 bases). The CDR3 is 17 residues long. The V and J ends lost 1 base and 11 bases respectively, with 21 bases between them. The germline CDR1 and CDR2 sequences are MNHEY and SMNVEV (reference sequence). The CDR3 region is CASSLYFPGDGGTPLHF. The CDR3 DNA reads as TGTGCCAGCAGTTTATACTTCCCGGGGGACGGGGGAACACCCCTCCACTTT.

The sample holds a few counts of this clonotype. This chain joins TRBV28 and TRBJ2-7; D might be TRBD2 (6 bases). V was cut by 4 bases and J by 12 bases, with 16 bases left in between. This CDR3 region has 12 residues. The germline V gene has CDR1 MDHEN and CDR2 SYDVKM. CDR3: CASSSGTVVPYF. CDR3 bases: TGTGCCAGCAGTTCCGGGACTGTCGTCCCGTACTTC.

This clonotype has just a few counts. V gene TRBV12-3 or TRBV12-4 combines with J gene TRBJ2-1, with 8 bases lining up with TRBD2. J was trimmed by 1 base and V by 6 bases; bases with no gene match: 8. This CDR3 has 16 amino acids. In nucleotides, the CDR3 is TGTGCCAGCAGCCTGAGCGGGAGATTGTCCTACAATGAGCAGTTCTTC. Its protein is CASSLSGRLSYNEQFF.

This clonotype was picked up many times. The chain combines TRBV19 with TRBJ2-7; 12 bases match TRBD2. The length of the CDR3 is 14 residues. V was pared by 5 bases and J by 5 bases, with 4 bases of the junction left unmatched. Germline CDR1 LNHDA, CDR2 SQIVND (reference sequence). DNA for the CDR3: TGTGCCAGTAGTCGGACTAGCGGGATCGACGAGCAGTACTTC. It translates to CASSRTSGIDEQYF. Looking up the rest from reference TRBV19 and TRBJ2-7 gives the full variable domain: DGGITQSPKYLFRKEGQNVTLSCEQNLNHDAMYWYRQDPGQGLRLIYYSQIVNDFQKGDIAEGYSVSREKKESFPLTVTSAQKNPTAFYLCASSRTSGIDEQYFGPGTRLTVT.

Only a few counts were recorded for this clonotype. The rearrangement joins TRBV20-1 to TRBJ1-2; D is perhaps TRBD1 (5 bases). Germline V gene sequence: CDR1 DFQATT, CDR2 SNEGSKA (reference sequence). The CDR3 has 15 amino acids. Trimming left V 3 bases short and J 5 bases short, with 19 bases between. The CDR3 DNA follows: TGCAGTGCTAGTCAATCTGGGGGAACGGGTTATGGCTACACCTTC. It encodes CSASQSGGTGYGYTF.

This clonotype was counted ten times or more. The CDR3 coding sequence is TGTGCCAGCGTCCCCACATCCTACAATGAGCAGTTCTTC. Translation gives CASVPTSYNEQFF. The chain couples TRBV28 to TRBJ2-1; no definite D call. With 8 bases removed from V and 1 base from J, the gap between germline ends came to 9 bases. Germline V lookup: CDR1 MDHEN, CDR2 SYDVKM. There are 13 residues in the CDR3.

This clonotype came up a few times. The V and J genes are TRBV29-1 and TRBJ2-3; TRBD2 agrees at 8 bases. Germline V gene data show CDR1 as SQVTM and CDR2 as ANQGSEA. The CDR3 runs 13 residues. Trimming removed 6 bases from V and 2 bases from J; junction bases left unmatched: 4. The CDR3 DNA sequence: TGCAGCGTGGAGCGGGGGTACACAGATACGCAGTATTTT. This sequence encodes CSVERGYTDTQYF.

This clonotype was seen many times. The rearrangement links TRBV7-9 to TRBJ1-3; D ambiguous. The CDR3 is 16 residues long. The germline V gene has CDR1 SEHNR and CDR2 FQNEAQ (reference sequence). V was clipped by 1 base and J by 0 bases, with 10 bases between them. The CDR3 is CASSLEMTLSGNTIYF. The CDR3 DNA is TGTGCCAGCAGCTTAGAGATGACGCTCTCTGGAAACACCATATATTTT.

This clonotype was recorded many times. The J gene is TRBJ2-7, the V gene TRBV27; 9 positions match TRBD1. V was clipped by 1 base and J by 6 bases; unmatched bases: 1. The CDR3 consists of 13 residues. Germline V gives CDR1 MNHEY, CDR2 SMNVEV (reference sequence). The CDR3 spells CASSLWGQGEQYF. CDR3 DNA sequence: TGTGCCAGCAGTTTATGGGGACAGGGCGAGCAGTACTTC.

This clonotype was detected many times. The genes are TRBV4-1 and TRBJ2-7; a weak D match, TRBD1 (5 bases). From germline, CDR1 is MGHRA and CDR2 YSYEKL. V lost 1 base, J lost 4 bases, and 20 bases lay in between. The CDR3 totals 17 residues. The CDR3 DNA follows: TGCGCCAGCAGCCAAGGCTTACAGGACCGGAAGGGTTACGAGCAGTACTTC. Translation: CASSQGLQDRKGYEQYF.

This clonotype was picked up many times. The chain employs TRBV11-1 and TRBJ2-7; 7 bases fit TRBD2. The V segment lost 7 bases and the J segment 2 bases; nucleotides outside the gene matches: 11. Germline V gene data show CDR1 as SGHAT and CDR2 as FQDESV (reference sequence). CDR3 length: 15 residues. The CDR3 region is CASTRSGLVAYEQYF. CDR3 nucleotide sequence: TGTGCCAGCACGCGGTCCGGACTAGTCGCCTACGAGCAGTACTTC. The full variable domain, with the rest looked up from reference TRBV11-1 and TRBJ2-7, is EAEVAQSPRYKITEKSQAVAFWCDPISGHATLYWYRQILGQGPELLVQFQDESVVDDSQLPKDRFSAERLKGVDSTLKIQPAELGDSAMYLCASTRSGLVAYEQYFGPGTRLTVT.

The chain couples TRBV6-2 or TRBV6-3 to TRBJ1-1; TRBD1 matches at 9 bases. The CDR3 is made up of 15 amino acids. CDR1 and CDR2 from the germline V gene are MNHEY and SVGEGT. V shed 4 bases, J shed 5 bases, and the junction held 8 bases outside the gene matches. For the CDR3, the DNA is TGTGCCAGCAGTTCCCCCGGACAGGGGAGTACTGAAGCTTTCTTT. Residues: CASSSPGQGSTEAFF.

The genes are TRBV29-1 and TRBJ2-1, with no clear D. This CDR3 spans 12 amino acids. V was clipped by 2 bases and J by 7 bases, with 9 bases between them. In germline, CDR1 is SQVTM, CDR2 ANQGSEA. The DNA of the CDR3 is TGCAGCGTTGAAAAGTCGTTGAATGAGCAGTTCTTC. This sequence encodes CSVEKSLNEQFF.

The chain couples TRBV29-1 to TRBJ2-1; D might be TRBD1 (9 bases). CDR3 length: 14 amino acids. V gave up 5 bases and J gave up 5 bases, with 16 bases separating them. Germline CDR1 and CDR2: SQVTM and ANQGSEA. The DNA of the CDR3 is TGCAGCGTTCAGCGGGGGACAGGGAACAATGAGCAGTTCTTC. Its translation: CSVQRGTGNNEQFF.

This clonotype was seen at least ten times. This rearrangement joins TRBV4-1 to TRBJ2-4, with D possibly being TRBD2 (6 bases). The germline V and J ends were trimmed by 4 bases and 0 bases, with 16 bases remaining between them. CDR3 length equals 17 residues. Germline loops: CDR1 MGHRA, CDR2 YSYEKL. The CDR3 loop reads CASSPGGASRAKNIQYF. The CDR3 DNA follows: TGCGCCAGCAGCCCCGGCGGGGCCTCGCGAGCCAAAAACATTCAGTACTTC.

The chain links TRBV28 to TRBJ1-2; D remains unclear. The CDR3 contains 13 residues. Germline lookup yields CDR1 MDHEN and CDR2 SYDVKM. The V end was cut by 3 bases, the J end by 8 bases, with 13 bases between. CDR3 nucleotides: TGTGCCAGCAGTTTGCAACGGCCTGAGGGCTACACCTTC. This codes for CASSLQRPEGYTF.

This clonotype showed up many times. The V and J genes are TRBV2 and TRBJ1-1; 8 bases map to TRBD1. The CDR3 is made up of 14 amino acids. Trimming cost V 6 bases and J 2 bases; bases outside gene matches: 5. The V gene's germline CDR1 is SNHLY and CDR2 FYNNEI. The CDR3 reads CASRRDRPNTEAFF. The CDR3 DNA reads TGTGCCAGCAGGAGGGACAGGCCTAACACTGAAGCTTTCTTT.

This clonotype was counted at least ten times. The CDR3 sequence: CASSYHPGRGTDTQYF. The DNA of the CDR3 is TGTGCCAGCTCGTATCACCCGGGCAGGGGAACAGATACGCAGTATTTT. The chain carries TRBV27 and TRBJ2-3; weak D call: TRBD1 (6 bases). Trimming cost V 8 bases and J 3 bases, with 21 bases left between them. The CDR3 contains 16 residues. Germline values: CDR1 MNHEY, CDR2 SMNVEV (reference sequence).

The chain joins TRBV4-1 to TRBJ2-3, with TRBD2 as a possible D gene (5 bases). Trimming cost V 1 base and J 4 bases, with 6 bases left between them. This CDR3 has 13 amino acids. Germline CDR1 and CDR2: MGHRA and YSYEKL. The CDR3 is CASSQGEPDTQYF. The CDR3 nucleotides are TGCGCCAGCAGCCAAGGGGAGCCAGATACGCAGTATTTT.

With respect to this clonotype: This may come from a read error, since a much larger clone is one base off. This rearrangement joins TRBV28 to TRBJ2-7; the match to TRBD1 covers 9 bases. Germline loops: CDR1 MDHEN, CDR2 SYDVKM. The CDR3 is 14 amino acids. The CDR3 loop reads CASSGGQGIFEQHF. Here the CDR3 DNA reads TGTGCCAGCAGCGGGGGACAGGGTATTTTCGAGCAGCACTTC.

The CDR3 sequence is CASSEVRSTNTGELFF. The CDR3 DNA follows: TGTGCCAGCAGTGAAGTAAGGAGTACCAACACCGGGGAGCTGTTTTTT. This chain connects TRBV6-1 to TRBJ2-2; D remains ambiguous. Germline V gene lookup returns CDR1 MNHNS and CDR2 SASEGT. The CDR3 has 16 amino acids. Trimming took 1 base from V and 2 from J, leaving 11 bases between them.

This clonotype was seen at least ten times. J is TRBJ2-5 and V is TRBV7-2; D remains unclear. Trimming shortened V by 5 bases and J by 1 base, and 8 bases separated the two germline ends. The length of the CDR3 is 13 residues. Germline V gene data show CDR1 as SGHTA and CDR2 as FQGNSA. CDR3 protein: CASSRAFQETQYF. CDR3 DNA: TGTGCCAGCAGCCGGGCCTTCCAAGAGACCCAGTACTTC.

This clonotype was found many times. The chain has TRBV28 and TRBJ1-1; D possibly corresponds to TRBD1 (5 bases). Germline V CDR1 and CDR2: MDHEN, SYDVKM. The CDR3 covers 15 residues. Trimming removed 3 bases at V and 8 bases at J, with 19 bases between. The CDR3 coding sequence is TGTGCCAGCAGTTTCCGCGTTTGGTTGAGGGGAGAAGCTTTCTTT. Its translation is CASSFRVWLRGEAFF.

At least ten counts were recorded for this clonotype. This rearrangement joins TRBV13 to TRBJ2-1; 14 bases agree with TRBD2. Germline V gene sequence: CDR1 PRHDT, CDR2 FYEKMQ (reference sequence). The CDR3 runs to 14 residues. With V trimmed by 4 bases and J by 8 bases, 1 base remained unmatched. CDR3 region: CASSSTSGRDEQFF. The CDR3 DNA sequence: TGTGCCAGCAGCTCGACTAGCGGGAGGGATGAGCAGTTCTTC.

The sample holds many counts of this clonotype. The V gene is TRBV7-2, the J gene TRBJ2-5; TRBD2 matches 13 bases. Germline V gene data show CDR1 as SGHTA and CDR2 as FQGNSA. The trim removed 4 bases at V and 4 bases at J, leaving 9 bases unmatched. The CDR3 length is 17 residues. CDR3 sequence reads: CASSSRWTSGRGETQYF. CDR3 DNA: TGTGCCAGCAGCTCTCGATGGACTAGCGGGAGAGGAGAGACCCAGTACTTC.

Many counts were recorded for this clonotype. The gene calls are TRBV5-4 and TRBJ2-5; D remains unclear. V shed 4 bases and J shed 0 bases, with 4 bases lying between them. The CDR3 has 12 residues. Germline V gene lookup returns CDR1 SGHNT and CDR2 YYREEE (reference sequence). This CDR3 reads CASSGDQETQYF. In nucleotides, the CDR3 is TGTGCCAGCAGCGGGGACCAAGAGACCCAGTACTTC.

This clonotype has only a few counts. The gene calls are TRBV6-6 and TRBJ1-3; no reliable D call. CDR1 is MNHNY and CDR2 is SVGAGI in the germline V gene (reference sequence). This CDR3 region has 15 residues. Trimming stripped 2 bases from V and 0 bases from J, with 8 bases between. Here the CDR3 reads CASSYPHSSGNTIYF. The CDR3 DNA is TGTGCCAGCAGTTACCCTCATAGCTCTGGAAACACCATATATTTT.

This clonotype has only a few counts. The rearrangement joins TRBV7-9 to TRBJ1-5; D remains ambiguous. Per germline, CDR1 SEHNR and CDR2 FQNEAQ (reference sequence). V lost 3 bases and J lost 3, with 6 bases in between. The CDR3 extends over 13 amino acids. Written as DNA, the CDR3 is TGTGCCAGCAGCTTGACCCTCAATCAGCCCCAGCATTTT. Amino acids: CASSLTLNQPQHF.